This TCR beta chain was retrieved from a study of T cells in localized non-small cell lung cancer (dated by TCRdb to 2020 to 2021). Background on the whole study: The study examined T cell repertoires in approximately 240 patients with early-stage NSCLC and compared tumors with uninvolved tumor-adjacent lungs. The cohort consisted of 236 treatment-naive NSCLC patients whose localized lung tumors had been resected. Of the NSCLC patients, roughly 130 were male and approximately 110 were female, and the mean age was approximately 66 years. Results and caveats for the whole study, not just this receptor: Because multi-region tumor sequencing was not performed, intratumor heterogeneity could not be ruled out. Higher blood T cell density associated with longer overall survival, while higher adjacent-lung clonality associated with shorter survival. Because the study design was exploratory, TCR variables were selected using unadjusted p-values without false-discovery rate correction. Uninvolved tumor-adjacent lung showed the highest T cell clonality, higher than tumor, which suggests more focused antigenic responses in the adjacent lung. Of the top 100 tumor clones, a median of about 53 were detected in paired uninvolved adjacent lung; around 30 were also among that lung's top 100.

At diagnosis, peripheral blood, uninvolved tumor-adjacent lung and tumor were collected and stored as a combination of fresh-frozen and FFPE material. For TCR repertoire profiling, the blood samples were analyzed as peripheral blood mononuclear cells. The immunoSEQ Assay was used to sequence TCR beta CDR3 regions from DNA. Per the authors' processing: To compute T cell density, TCR beta template counts were normalized to usable DNA, which was estimated by amplifying housekeeping genes. Richness was estimated with the preseqR package, extrapolating to 400,000 templates for PBMC samples and 120,000 templates for tissue samples. Clonality was defined by subtracting Pielou's evenness from one. Differential abundance testing on productive amino-acid clonotypes, with a minimum total count of 5 and an alpha of 0.1, was used to identify tissue-enriched TCRs. Repertoire overlap between compartments was quantified with the Jaccard Index and Morisita Overlap Index. GLIPH grouped TCR beta CDR3s together with public tetramer-defined viral CDR3s, and a viral motif had to include at least three viral sequences and also show V-gene enrichment. The clones in this table, taken by TCRdb from immuneACCESS, are in-frame only. Not every clone is retained; where verified, under half of the shortfall comes from an unresolved V gene, and the cause of the rest is unknown. V and J calls and clone size come straight from that table; D and trimming were deduced from the DNA. The sample table contains around 40,000 clones; only one count was recorded for 75% to 85% of them. Together, the top ten hold approximately 8.6% of the sample.

About this clone itself: This clone's antigen is unknown. Within one base of it there is no much larger clone, and no base qualities were kept.

This TCR was sampled from a man aged 40 to 69 with stage II lung adenocarcinoma. This sample comprised PBMCs, obtained before any cancer treatment.

The CDR3 has the sequence CASSLSVGRVGTEAFF. Here is the DNA: TGTGCCAGCAGCTTAAGCGTCGGCAGGGTGGGAACTGAAGCTTTCTTT. In this chain, TRBV7-2 is recombined with TRBJ1-1, and possibly TRBD1, on 5 matching bases. The CDR3 spans 16 residues, from the cysteine through the phenylalanine. Only the CDR3 part of the read is kept: 48 bases, read in frame from the first base. A distance of 18 bases separates the germline ends of V and J, which lose 2 bases and 5 bases respectively. The germline V gene provides CDR1 SGHTA and CDR2 FQGNSA.